This T cell receptor beta chain was recorded in a study of shared T cell receptors in the human thymus. The repertoire was sequenced with immunoSEQ multiplex PCR; TCRdb's copy has only in-frame clones and lacks some. Of around 340,000 clones in the sample, more than 85% are singletons; the top ten hold approximately 0.02%. The germline gives CDR1 SGHDN, CDR2 FVKESK. Trimming stripped 0 bases from V and 6 bases from J, with 14 bases between. This CDR3 has 16 residues. Sequenced input: thymocytes. The clonotype comes from a human donor. The gene calls are TRBV14 and TRBJ2-2; TRBD1 might be the D (6 bases). DNA for the CDR3: TGTGCCAGCAGCCAAGACTCCAGGGGAAGTCCCGGGGAGCTGTTTTTT. Residues: CASSQDSRGSPGELFF.